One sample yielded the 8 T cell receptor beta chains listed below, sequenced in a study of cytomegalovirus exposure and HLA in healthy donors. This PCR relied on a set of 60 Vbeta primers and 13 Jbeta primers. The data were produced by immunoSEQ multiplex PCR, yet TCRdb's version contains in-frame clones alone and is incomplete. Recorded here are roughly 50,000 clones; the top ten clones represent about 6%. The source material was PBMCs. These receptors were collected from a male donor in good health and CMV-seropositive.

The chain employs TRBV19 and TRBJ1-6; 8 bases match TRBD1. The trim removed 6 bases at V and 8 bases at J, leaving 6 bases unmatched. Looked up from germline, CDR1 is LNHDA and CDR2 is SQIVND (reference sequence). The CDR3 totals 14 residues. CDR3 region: CASSRTGWDSPLHF. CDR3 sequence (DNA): TGTGCCAGTAGCCGGACAGGGTGGGATTCACCCCTCCACTTT.

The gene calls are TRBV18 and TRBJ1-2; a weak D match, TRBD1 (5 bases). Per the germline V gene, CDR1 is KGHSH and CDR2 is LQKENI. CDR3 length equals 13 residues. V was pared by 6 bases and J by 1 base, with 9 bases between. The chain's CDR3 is CASSVTDNYGYTF. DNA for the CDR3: TGTGCCAGCTCGGTGACAGATAACTATGGCTACACCTTC.

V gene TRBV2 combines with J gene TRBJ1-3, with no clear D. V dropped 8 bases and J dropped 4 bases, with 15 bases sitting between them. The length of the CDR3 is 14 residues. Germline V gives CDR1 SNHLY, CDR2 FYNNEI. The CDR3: CASGAAISGNTIYF. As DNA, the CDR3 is TGTGCCAGCGGAGCCGCGATATCGGGAAACACCATATATTTT.

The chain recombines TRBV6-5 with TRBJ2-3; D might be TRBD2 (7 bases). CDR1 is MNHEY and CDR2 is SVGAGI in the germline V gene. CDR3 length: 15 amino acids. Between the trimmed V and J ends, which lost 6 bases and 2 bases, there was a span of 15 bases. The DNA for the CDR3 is TGTGCCAGCAGCCCCCCGGGGGGCTTCACAGATACGCAGTATTTT. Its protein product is CASSPPGGFTDTQYF.

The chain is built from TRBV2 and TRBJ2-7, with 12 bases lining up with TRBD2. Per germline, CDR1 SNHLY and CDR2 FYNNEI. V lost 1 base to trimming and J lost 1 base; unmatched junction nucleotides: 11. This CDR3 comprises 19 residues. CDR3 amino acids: CASSEDGLAGGPGSYEQYF. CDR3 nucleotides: TGTGCCAGCAGTGAAGATGGGCTAGCGGGGGGGCCAGGGTCCTACGAGCAGTACTTC. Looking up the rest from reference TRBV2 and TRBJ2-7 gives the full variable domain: EPEVTQTPSHQVTQMGQEVILRCVPISNHLYFYWYRQILGQKVEFLVSFYNNEISEKSEIFDDQFSVERPDGSNFTLKIRSTKLEDSAMYFCASSEDGLAGGPGSYEQYFGPGTRLTVT.

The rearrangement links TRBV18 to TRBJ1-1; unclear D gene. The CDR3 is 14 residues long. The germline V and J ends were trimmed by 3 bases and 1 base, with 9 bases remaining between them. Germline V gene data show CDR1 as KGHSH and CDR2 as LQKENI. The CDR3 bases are TGTGCCAGCTCACCCTCCCTGAGGAACACTGAAGCTTTCTTT. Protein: CASSPSLRNTEAFF.

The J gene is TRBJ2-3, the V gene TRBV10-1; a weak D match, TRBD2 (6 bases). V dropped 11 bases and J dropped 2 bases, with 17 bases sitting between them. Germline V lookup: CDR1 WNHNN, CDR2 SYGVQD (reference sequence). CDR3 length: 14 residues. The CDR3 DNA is TGCGCCCTCAGAGAGGGGACTGTCACAGATACGCAGTATTTT. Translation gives CALREGTVTDTQYF.

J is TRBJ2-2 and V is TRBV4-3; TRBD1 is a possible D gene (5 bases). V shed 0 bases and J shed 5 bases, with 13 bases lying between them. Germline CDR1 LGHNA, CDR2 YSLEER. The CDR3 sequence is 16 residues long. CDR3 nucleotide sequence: TGCGCCAGCAGCCAAGAAGGCGACAGAGGAACCGGGGAGCTGTTTTTT. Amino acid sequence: CASSQEGDRGTGELFF.